This TCR beta chain derives from a study of CXCR3-negative and CXCR3-positive naive CD8 T cells (dated by TCRdb to the late 2010s). Broadly, across the study: In total, roughly 150 million TRB reads were obtained, or roughly 1.5 +/- 0.3 million reads per library. Diversity and physicochemical repertoire analyses covered around 10 donors pooled from two independent experiments. The TRBV-TRBJ cluster analysis covered naive subsets from roughly 5 donors and memory cells from 3 donors. On the study overall, not on this receptor specifically: Freshly isolated PBMCs were used for most assays because CXCR3 expression partially decreased after cryopreservation. Both naive subsets had comparably high repertoire diversity, while memory CD8+ T cells had much lower repertoire diversity. Within the same donor, TRBV-TRBJ usage looked similar between naive CXCR3-negative and CXCR3-positive cells, but memory cells had distinct patterns. Because surface CD5, which has been linked to self-reactivity in mice, was comparable between naive subsets, TCR interaction strength was also inferred from TRB CDR3 physicochemical properties.

Each CD8+ T cell subset was flow-sorted in triplicate, with some 300,000 cells per subset placed directly into RLT lysis buffer. Peripheral blood mononuclear cells were isolated from buffy coats using standard density gradient centrifugation. Total RNA was extracted from sorted cells with an RNeasy Mini Kit. For CDR1 and CDR2, the germline V gene lists MNHEY and SVGAGI. The CDR3 goes from the cysteine to the phenylalanine over 14 residues. The record lacks a DNA sequence. About this clonotype itself: Its specific antigen is unknown.

Sequenced using a NextSeq 550. The Human TCR Profiling Kit (MiLaboratory) was used to prepare UMI-labeled 5' RACE TRB cDNA libraries. cDNA synthesis used the entire amount of extracted RNA, and PCR amplification then used the entire amount of cDNA produced. Libraries were prepared in parallel with an identical number of PCR cycles. The authors' pipeline ran thus. With a requirement of at least two reads per UMI, MIGEC and MiXCR extracted about 57,000 +/- 9,900 unique UMI-labeled TRB cDNA molecules per library. On average, around 40,000 +/- 10,000 functional in-frame TRB CDR3 nucleotide clonotypes lacking stop codons were found per library. Diversity metrics, including normalized Shannon-Wiener and Chao1, were computed in VDJtools after downsampling to 5000 UMI-labeled TRB molecules per sample. VDJtools computed clonotype-size-weighted physicochemical properties of the central five CDR3 residues: interaction energy, strength, volume and Kidera factor 4. TCRdb reprocessed the reads and assigns one entry to each CDR3 protein sequence, leaving out DNA. The V and J calls follow TCRdb's processing rather than the paper's. In this sample's table one finds under 45,000 distinct CDR3 sequences. Under 15% of the sample comes from the top ten.

Sequenced input: memory CD8+ T cells from blood. The sample's cell subset or site, from its label and the paper: conventional CD8+ memory T cells (TMEM), sorted as controls. The chain couples TRBV6-5 to TRBJ2-5; TCRdb calls TRBD2, which cannot be checked without DNA. The clonotype originates from a human donor in good health. Some clones in this sample may be carry-over from other donors' samples. The CDR3 in this case is CASRPRTNQETQYF.